This T cell receptor beta chain originates from a study of technical replicates of blood from several donors. Germline loops: CDR1 SGHTA, CDR2 FQGNSA. The CDR3 covers 14 residues. V dropped 4 bases and J dropped 1 base, with 9 bases sitting between them. Data came from immunoSEQ multiplex PCR; TCRdb stores just in-frame clones and leaves some out. The table includes fewer than 80,000 clones, under 90% detected once. The rearrangement joins TRBV7-2 to TRBJ2-3; D ambiguous. Sequenced: PBMCs. The sequence was collected from a human donor in good health. Some clones in this sample may be carry-over from other donors' samples. The DNA of the CDR3 is TGTGCCAGCAGCTCGGCGGCCCGCACAGATACGCAGTATTTT. Translation gives CASSSAARTDTQYF.